The 9 T cell receptor beta chains reported below all come from one sample, sequenced in a study of regulatory T cells in long-lasting Graves disease. Time point reported: newly diagnosed GD, antithyroid drugs for less than 3 months. From RNA extracted from PBMCs, the TCR library was made. Building of the TCR beta libraries involved iRepertoire HTBI primers and Arm-PCR of CDR3 regions. A single record per CDR3 protein comes from TCRdb applying MiXCR to the multiplex PCR reads. Altogether around 400,000 distinct CDR3 sequences are present, 15% being singletons, with the ten largest covering approximately 8%. The same sample was also used in a study of T cells in Graves' hyperthyroidism and ophthalmopathy.

Sequencing was performed on peripheral blood mononuclear cells (PBMCs), taken at new diagnosis, from a patient treated with antithyroid drugs. The receptor set was obtained from a woman between 40 and 55 years old with Graves disease.

This clonotype was observed a few times. Sequence at one end of the junction differs from germline and may be a read error. The CDR3 region has the DNA TGTGCCAGCAGCTTAGTTCGCCGGCAGGCCTTT. This sequence encodes CASSLVRRQAF. V is TRBV7-2 and J is TRBJ2-3; D is uncertain. Germline V gene data show CDR1 as SGHTA and CDR2 as FQGNSA. The CDR3 has 11 residues.

This clonotype was seen only a few times. V is TRBV6-1 and J is TRBJ2-5; either TRBD1 or TRBD2 may fit D (5 bases each). This CDR3 spans 16 amino acids. In germline, CDR1 is MNHNS, CDR2 SASEGT. V lost 3 bases and J lost 2, with 16 bases in between. The CDR3 region has the DNA TGTGCCAGCAGTGACCTCCTCCGGGGCACTCAAGAGACCCAGTACTTC. Translated: CASSDLLRGTQETQYF.

The chain links TRBV20-1 to TRBJ1-2; no definite D call. The CDR3 has 15 amino acids. The germline V and J ends were trimmed by 4 bases and 0 bases, with 15 bases remaining between them. The V gene's germline CDR1 is DFQATT and CDR2 SNEGSKA (reference sequence). CDR3 protein: CSAITSGVANYGYTF. CDR3 nucleotide sequence: TGCAGTGCTATAACCTCGGGAGTAGCTAACTATGGCTACACCTTC.

A few counts support this clonotype. J is TRBJ2-1 and V is TRBV24-1; D is perhaps TRBD2 (5 bases). Trimming removed 7 bases from V and 4 bases from J, with 10 bases in between. Per the germline V gene, CDR1 is KGHDR and CDR2 is SFDVKD. The CDR3 totals 13 residues. The CDR3 nucleotides are TGTGCCACCAGGCCTAGCAGTTACAATGAGCAGTTCTTC. This sequence encodes CATRPSSYNEQFF.

CDR3 amino acids: CASSQVSSGTALGQYF. Here the CDR3 DNA reads TGTGCCAGCAGTCAAGTATCTTCCGGGACAGCCTTAGGGCAGTACTTC. The chain links TRBV28 to TRBJ2-7; 7 bases line up with TRBD1. The germline CDR1 and CDR2 sequences are MDHEN and SYDVKM. V gave up 5 bases and J gave up 9 bases; unmatched junction bases: 19. The CDR3 length is 16 residues. Based on the CDR3 plus reference TRBV28 and TRBJ2-7, the full variable domain is DVKVTQSSRYLVKRTGEKVFLECVQDMDHENMFWYRQDPGLGLRLIYFSYDVKMKEKGDIPEGYSVSREKKERFSLILESASTNQTSMYLCASSQVSSGTALGQYFGPGTRLTVT.

This chain uses TRBV7-9 with TRBJ2-3; the D gene is possibly TRBD1 (6 bases). The germline V and J ends were trimmed by 0 bases and 3 bases, with 13 bases remaining between them. The CDR3 covers 16 residues. Germline loops: CDR1 SEHNR, CDR2 FQNEAQ (reference sequence). CDR3 residues: CASSLARGISTDTQYF. The CDR3 coding sequence is TGTGCCAGCAGCTTAGCGAGGGGGATATCAACAGATACGCAGTATTTT.

Many counts were recorded for this clonotype. CDR3 in DNA: TGTGCCAGTAGTATAGATCTTGGGACAGGGGACACCGGGGAGCTGTTTTTT. This encodes CASSIDLGTGDTGELFF. The chain carries TRBV19 and TRBJ2-2; 10 bases map to TRBD1. The CDR3 extends over 17 amino acids. Germline CDR1 LNHDA, CDR2 SQIVND (reference sequence). V lost 0 bases, J lost 3 bases, and 4 bases stayed unmatched.

This clonotype was observed a handful of times. A much larger clonotype is one base distant, so this may be a read error. The gene calls are TRBV28 and TRBJ2-7; possibly TRBD1 for D (5 bases). Trimming removed 7 bases at V and 3 bases at J, with 13 bases between. This CDR3 spans 13 amino acids. The germline V gene encodes CDR1 MDHEN and CDR2 SYDVKM. Here the CDR3 reads CASIDRSFYEQYF. The CDR3 DNA follows: TGTGCCAGCATTGACAGATCATTCTACGAGCAGTACTTC.

This chain connects TRBV10-3 to TRBJ2-2, with D possibly called TRBD1 or TRBD2 (5 bases each). Looked up from germline, CDR1 is ENHRY and CDR2 is SYGVKD. Trimming took off 6 bases at V and 5 bases at J, with 10 bases between the two ends. The CDR3 extends over 13 amino acids. The DNA for the CDR3 is TGTGCCATCAGCGGGACGGCTACCGGGGAGCTGTTTTTT. Translating gives CAISGTATGELFF.